Listed below are T cell receptor beta chains from one sample, sequenced in a study of cytomegalovirus exposure and HLA in healthy donors. Profiled with immunoSEQ multiplex PCR; TCRdb holds only in-frame clones, not every one. The sample consists of roughly 130,000 clones, around 70% of them appearing once. Sequencing used PBMCs. The receptors come from a man in his forties or fifties in good health and CMV-seropositive. CDR3s include the opening cysteine and the closing phenylalanine or tryptophan. The D gene is left open where the match is weak. Some rows have no size entry. The others give once, few or many, or a class for an expanded clone.

J: TRBJ2-2; V: TRBV11-3; D: TRBD2; size: .; CDR3: CASSSLSGPGELFF; DNA: TGTGCCAGCAGCTCTCTTAGCGGGCCCGGGGAGCTGTTTTTT
J: TRBJ2-3; V: TRBV5-1; D: TRBD1; size: .; CDR3: CASSGGTGVSTDTQYF; DNA: TGCGCCAGCAGCGGGGGGACAGGGGTTAGCACAGATACGCAGTATTTT
J: TRBJ1-1; V: TRBV18; D: TRBD1; size: .; CDR3: CASSPSGQGITEAFF; DNA: TGTGCCAGCTCGCCATCTGGACAGGGAATCACTGAAGCTTTCTTT
J: TRBJ2-3; V: TRBV13; D: .; size: few; CDR3: CASLTWGVGKTDTQYF; DNA: TGTGCCAGCCTTACTTGGGGAGTCGGGAAAACAGATACGCAGTATTTT
J: TRBJ2-7; V: TRBV4-1; D: .; size: .; CDR3: CASSLGSGSGYEQYF; DNA: TGCGCCAGCAGCCTAGGGTCAGGGTCCGGCTACGAGCAGTACTTC
J: TRBJ2-1; V: TRBV19; D: .; size: few; CDR3: CASRERLSVNEQFF; DNA: TGTGCCAGTAGGGAGCGCTTAAGCGTCAATGAGCAGTTCTTC
J: TRBJ1-2; V: TRBV28; D: TRBD1; size: once; CDR3: CASSNVDRVEGYTF; DNA: TGTGCCAGCAGTAATGTGGACAGGGTGGAGGGCTACACCTTC
J: TRBJ2-1; V: TRBV4-2; D: TRBD2; size: .; CDR3: CASSRGLAGQNEQFF; DNA: TGTGCCAGCAGCCGCGGACTAGCGGGACAGAATGAGCAGTTCTTC
J: TRBJ2-5; V: TRBV7-8; D: .; size: .; CDR3: CASSLILRETQYF; DNA: TGTGCCAGCAGCTTAATTCTCCGGGAGACCCAGTACTTC
J: TRBJ2-1; V: TRBV9; D: TRBD1; size: few; CDR3: CASSPHIDRAGEQFF; DNA: TGTGCCAGCAGCCCACACATCGACAGGGCGGGTGAGCAGTTCTTC
J: TRBJ1-5; V: TRBV27; D: TRBD1; size: few; CDR3: CASSLGRGGGKQPQHF; DNA: TGTGCCAGCAGTTTAGGGCGAGGGGGCGGGAAACAGCCCCAGCATTTT
J: TRBJ1-1; V: TRBV27; D: TRBD1; size: .; CDR3: CASSFFRQGSTEAFF; DNA: TGTGCCAGCAGTTTCTTCCGACAGGGAAGCACTGAAGCTTTCTTT
J: TRBJ2-7; V: TRBV29-1; D: TRBD1; size: few; CDR3: CSATGQSSYEQYF; DNA: TGCAGCGCGACAGGGCAAAGCTCCTACGAGCAGTACTTC
J: TRBJ2-3; V: TRBV5-1; D: TRBD2; size: few; CDR3: CASSLLAGGPDTQYF; DNA: TGCGCCAGCAGCCTACTAGCGGGAGGCCCGGATACGCAGTATTTT
J: TRBJ2-3; V: TRBV5-6; D: .; size: .; CDR3: CASSPVLLTFTDTQYF; DNA: TGTGCCAGCAGCCCCGTCCTCCTAACCTTCACAGATACGCAGTATTTT
J: TRBJ1-3; V: TRBV7-2; D: .; size: .; CDR3: CASSPGGRNTIYF; DNA: TGTGCCAGCAGCCCAGGAGGGAGGAACACCATATATTTT
J: TRBJ1-1; V: TRBV6-5; D: .; size: .; CDR3: CASSYSAATEAFF; DNA: TGTGCCAGCAGTTACTCGGCGGCGACTGAAGCTTTCTTT
J: TRBJ2-1; V: TRBV7-2; D: TRBD1; size: .; CDR3: CASSLGQGPYNEQFF; DNA: TGTGCCAGCAGCTTAGGACAGGGGCCGTACAATGAGCAGTTCTTC